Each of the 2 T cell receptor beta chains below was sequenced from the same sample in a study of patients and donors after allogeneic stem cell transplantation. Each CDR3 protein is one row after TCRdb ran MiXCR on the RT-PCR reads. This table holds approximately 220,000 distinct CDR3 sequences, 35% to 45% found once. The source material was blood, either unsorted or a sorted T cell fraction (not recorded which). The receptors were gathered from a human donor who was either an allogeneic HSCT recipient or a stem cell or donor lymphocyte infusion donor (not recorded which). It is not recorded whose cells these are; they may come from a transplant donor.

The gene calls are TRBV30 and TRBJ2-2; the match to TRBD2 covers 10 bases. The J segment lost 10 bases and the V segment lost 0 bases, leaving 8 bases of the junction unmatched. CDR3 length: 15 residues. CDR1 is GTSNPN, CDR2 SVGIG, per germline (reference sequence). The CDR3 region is CAWSVSQRGGLELFF. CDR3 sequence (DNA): TGTGCCTGGAGTGTATCCCAGCGGGGGGGCCTGGAGCTGTTTTTT.

The CDR3 sequence: CASSLPAGDNSPLHF. The CDR3 DNA is TGCGCCAGCAGCTTGCCCGCAGGCGACAATTCACCCCTCCACTTT. This rearrangement joins TRBV5-1 to TRBJ1-6; D is uncertain. Trimming removed 1 base at V and 7 bases at J, with 12 bases between. This CDR3 is built from 15 residues. Germline CDR1 and CDR2: SGHRS and YFSETQ.